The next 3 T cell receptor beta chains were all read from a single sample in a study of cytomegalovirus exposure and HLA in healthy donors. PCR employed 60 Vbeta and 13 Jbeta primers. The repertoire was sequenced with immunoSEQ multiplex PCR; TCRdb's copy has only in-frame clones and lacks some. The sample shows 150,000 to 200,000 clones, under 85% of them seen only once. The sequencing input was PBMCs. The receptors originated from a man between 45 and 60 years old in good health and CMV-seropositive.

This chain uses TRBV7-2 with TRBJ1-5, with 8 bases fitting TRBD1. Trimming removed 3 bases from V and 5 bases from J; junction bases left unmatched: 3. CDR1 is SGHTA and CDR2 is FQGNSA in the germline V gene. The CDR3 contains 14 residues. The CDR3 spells CASSLNRGDQPQHF. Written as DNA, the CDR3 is TGTGCCAGCAGCTTGAACAGGGGGGATCAGCCCCAGCATTTT.

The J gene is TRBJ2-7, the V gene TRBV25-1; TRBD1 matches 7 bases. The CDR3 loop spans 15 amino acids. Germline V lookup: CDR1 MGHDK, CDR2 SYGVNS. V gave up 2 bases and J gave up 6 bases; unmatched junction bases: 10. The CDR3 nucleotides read TGTGCCAGCAGTGAAAGGGGGCGGGTCCCGGCCGAGCAGTACTTC. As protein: CASSERGRVPAEQYF.

The CDR3 coding sequence is TGTGCCAGCAGCCTCGGTACAGGTGGCTACACCTTC. This sequence encodes CASSLGTGGYTF. V gene TRBV7-9 combines with J gene TRBJ1-2, with D possibly TRBD1 on 5 matching bases. Looked up from germline, CDR1 is SEHNR and CDR2 is FQNEAQ (reference sequence). The V and J ends lost 5 bases and 7 bases respectively, with 11 bases between them. The CDR3 has 12 residues.